This T cell receptor beta chain came from a study of blood T cell repertoires in COVID-19. Study at large: Collection of acute and convalescent COVID-19 samples took place in the United States, Italy and Spain. Sources were T cells, B-cell-depleted T cells, or PBMCs; the material itself was cDNA or gDNA.

The sample holds one count of this clone. Per the germline V gene, CDR1 is KGHSH and CDR2 is LQKENI. There are 16 residues in the CDR3. Trimming took 6 bases from V and 3 from J, leaving 18 bases between them. In the source study's methods: Nucleated cell number was recorded as an estimate derived from reference gene primer amplification. Here immunoSEQ multiplex PCR was the method, and the copy in TCRdb shows in-frame clones only, minus some. V and J calls and clone size are as listed in that table; D and trimming were resolved from the DNA. The data show about 170,000 clones, approximately 86% seen once.

The sequenced sample was peripheral blood. This TCR was sampled from a man aged 45 to 65 with active or convalescent COVID-19. This chain connects TRBV18 to TRBJ2-1; D is uncertain. CDR3 nucleotide sequence: TGTGCCAGCTCGCCGCGGTCCTCGGTCCACTACAATGAGCAGTTCTTC. Its translation is CASSPRSSVHYNEQFF.